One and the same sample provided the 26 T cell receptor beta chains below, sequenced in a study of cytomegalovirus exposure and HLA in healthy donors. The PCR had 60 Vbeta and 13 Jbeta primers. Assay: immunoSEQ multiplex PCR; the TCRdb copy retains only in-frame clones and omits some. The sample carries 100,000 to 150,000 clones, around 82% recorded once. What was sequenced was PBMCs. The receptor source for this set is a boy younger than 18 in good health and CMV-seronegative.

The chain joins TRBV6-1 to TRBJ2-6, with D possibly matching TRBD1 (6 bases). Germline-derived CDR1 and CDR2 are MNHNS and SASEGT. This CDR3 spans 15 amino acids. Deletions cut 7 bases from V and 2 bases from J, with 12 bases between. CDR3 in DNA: TGTGCCAGCACCGAAGCAGGGGCTGGGGCCAACGTCCTGACTTTC. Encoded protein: CASTEAGAGANVLTF.

This CDR3 is CAWKSSGNTIYF. As DNA, the CDR3 is TGTGCCTGGAAGAGCTCTGGAAACACCATATATTTT. J is TRBJ1-3 and V is TRBV30; D uncertain. CDR1 is GTSNPN, CDR2 SVGIG, per germline (reference sequence). The CDR3 is made up of 12 amino acids. Trimming shortened V by 4 bases and J by 0 bases, and 4 bases separated the two germline ends.

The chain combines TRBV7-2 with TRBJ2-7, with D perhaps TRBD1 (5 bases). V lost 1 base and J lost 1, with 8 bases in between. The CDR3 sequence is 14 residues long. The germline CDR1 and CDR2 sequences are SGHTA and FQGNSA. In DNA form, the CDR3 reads TGTGCCAGCAGCTTAGTGACAGAATCCTACGAGCAGTACTTC. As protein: CASSLVTESYEQYF.

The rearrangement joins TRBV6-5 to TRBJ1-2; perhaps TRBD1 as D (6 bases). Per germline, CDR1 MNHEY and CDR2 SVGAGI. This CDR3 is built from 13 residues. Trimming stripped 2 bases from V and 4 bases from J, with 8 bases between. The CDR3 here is CASSYKTGYGYTF. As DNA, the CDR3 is TGTGCCAGCAGTTACAAGACAGGCTATGGCTACACCTTC.

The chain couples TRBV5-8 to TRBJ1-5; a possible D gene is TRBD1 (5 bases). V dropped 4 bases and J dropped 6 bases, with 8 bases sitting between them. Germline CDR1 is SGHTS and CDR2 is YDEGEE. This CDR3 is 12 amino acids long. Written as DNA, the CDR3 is TGTGCCAGCAGCATCAGGGCTCAGCCCCAGCATTTT. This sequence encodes CASSIRAQPQHF.

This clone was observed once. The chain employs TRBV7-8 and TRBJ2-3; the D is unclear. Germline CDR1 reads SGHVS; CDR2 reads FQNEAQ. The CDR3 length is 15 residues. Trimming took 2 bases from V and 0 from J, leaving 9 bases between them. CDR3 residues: CASSLNSVSTDTQYF. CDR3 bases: TGTGCCAGCAGCTTAAACTCTGTCAGCACAGATACGCAGTATTTT.

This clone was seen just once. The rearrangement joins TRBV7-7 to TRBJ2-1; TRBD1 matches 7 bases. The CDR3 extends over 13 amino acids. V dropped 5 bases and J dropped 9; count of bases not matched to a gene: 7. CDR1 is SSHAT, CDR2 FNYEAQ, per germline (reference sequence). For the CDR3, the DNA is TGTGCCAGCAGCGTAAAGGGGGCCGGTGAGCAGTTCTTC. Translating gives CASSVKGAGEQFF.

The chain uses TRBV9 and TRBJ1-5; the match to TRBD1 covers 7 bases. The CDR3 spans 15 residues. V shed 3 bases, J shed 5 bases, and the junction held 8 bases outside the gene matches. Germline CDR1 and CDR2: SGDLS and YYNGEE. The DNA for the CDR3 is TGTGCCAGCAGCGCCTCGGAGGGGGCCCATCAGCCCCAGCATTTT. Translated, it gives CASSASEGAHQPQHF.

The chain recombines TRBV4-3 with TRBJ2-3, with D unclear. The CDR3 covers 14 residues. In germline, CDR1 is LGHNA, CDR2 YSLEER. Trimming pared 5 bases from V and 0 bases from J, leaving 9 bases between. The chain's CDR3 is CASSSPGSTDTQYF. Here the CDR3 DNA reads TGCGCCAGCAGCTCCCCAGGAAGCACAGATACGCAGTATTTT.

In DNA, the CDR3 is TGTGCCAGCAGTTACAAATACAGGGGTGGTATCTACGAGCAGTACTTC. It translates to CASSYKYRGGIYEQYF. The chain recombines TRBV27 with TRBJ2-7; 7 bases line up with TRBD1. Trimming removed 4 bases from V and 3 bases from J; junction bases left unmatched: 12. The germline V gene encodes CDR1 MNHEY and CDR2 SMNVEV (reference sequence). This CDR3 contains 16 residues.

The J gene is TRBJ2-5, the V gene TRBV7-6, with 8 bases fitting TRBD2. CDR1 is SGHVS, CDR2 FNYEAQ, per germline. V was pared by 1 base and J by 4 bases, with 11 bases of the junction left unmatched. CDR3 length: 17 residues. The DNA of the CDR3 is TGTGCCAGCAGCTTAGGGGCGGGTGTAGCGGGATTAGAGACCCAGTACTTC. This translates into CASSLGAGVAGLETQYF.

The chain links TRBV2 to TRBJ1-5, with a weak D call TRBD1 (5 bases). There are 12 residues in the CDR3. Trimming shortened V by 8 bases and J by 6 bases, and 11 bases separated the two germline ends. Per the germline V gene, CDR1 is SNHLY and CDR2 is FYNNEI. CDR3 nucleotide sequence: TGTGCCAGCGGAGGGGTTGGTCAGCCCCAGCATTTT. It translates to CASGGVGQPQHF.

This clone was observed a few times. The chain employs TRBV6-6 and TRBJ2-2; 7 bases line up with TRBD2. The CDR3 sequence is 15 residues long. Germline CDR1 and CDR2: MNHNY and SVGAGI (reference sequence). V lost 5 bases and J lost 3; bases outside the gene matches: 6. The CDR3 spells CASSLTSEYTGELFF. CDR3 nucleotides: TGTGCCAGCAGTCTCACTAGCGAGTACACCGGGGAGCTGTTTTTT.

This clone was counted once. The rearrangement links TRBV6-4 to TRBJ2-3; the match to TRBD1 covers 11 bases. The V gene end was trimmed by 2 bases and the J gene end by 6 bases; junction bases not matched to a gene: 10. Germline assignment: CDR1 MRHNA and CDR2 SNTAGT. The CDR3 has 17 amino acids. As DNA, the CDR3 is TGTGCCAGCAGTGACAGGGACAGGGGGTGTGGTACGGATACGCAGTATTTT. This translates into CASSDRDRGCGTDTQYF.

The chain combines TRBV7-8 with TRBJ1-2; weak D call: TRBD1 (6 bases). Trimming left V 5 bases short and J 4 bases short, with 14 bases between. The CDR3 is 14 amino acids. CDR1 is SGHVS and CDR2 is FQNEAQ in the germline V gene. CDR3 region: CASSTPQGPYGYTF. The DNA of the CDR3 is TGTGCCAGCAGCACTCCACAGGGCCCCTATGGCTACACCTTC.

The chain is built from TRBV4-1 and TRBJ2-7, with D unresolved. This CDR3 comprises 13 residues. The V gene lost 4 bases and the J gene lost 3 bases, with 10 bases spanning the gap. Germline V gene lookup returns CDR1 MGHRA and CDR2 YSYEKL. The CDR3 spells CASSRVLSYEQYF. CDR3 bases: TGCGCCAGCAGCCGAGTCCTAAGCTACGAGCAGTACTTC.

CDR3 nucleotides: TGTGCCACCAGCAGAGGGGGGGAGAACACTGAAGCTTTCTTT. This translates into CATSRGGENTEAFF. The gene calls are TRBV15 and TRBJ1-1; possibly TRBD1 for D (5 bases). This CDR3 comprises 14 residues. Between the trimmed V and J ends, which lost 1 base and 1 base, there was a span of 7 bases. In germline, CDR1 is LNHNV, CDR2 YYDKDF (reference sequence).

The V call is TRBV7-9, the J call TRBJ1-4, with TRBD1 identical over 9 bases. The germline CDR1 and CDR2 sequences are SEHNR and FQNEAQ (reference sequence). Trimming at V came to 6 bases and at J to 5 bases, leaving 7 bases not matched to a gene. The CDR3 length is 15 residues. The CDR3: CASREPGTGNEKLFF. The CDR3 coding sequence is TGTGCCAGCAGAGAACCCGGGACAGGGAATGAAAAACTGTTTTTT.

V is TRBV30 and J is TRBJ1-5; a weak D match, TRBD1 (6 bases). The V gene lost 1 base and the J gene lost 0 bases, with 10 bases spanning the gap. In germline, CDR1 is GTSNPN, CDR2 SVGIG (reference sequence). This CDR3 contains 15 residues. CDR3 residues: CAWSDRDNSNQPQHF. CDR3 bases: TGTGCCTGGAGTGACAGGGACAATAGCAATCAGCCCCAGCATTTT.

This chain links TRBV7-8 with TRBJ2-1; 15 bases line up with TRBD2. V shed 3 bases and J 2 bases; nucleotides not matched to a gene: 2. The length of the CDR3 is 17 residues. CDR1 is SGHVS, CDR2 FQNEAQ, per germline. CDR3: CASSFGLAGGPYNEQFF. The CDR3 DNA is TGTGCCAGCAGCTTCGGACTAGCGGGAGGGCCCTACAATGAGCAGTTCTTC.

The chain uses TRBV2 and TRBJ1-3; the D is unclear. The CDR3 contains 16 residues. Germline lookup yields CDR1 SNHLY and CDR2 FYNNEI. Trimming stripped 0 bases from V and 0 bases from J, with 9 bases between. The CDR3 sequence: CASSEARMRSGNTIYF. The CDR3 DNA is TGTGCCAGCAGTGAAGCGCGAATGCGCTCTGGAAACACCATATATTTT.

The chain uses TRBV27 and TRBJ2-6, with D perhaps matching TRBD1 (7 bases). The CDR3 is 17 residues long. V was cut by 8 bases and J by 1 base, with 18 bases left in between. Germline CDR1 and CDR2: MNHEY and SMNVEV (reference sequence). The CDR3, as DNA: TGTGCCAGCGGTATGAGGGCAGGGGGGTCTGGGGCCAACGTCCTGACTTTC. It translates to CASGMRAGGSGANVLTF.

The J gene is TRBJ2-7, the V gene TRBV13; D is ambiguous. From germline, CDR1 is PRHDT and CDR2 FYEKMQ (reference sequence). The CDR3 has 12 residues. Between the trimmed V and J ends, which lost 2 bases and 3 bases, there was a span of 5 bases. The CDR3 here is CASSLHSYEQYF. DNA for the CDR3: TGTGCCAGCAGCTTACACAGCTACGAGCAGTACTTC.

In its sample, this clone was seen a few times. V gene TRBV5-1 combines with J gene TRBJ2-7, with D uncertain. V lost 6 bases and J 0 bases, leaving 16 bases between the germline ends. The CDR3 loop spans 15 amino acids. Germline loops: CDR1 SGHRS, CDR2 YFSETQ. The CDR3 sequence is CASKPLGTHSYEQYF. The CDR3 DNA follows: TGCGCCAGCAAGCCCCTGGGCACCCACTCCTACGAGCAGTACTTC.

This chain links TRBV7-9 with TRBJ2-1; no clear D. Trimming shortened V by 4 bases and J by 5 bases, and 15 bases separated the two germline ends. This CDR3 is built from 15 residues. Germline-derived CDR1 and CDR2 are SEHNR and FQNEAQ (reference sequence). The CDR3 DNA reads TGTGCCAGCAGCTCCCCCCCCCGAGGTGACAATGAGCAGTTCTTC. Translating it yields CASSSPPRGDNEQFF. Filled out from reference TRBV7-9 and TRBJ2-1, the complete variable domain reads DTGVSQNPRHKITKRGQNVTFRCDPISEHNRLYWYRQTLGQGPEFLTYFQNEAQLEKSRLLSDRFSAERPKGSFSTLEIQRTEQGDSAMYLCASSSPPRGDNEQFFGPGTRLTVL.

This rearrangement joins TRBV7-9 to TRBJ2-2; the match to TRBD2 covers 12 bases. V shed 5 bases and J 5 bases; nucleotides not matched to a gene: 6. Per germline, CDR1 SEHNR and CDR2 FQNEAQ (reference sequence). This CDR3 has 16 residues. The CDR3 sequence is CASSLPGTSGTGELFF. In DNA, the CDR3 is TGTGCCAGCAGCCTTCCCGGGACTAGCGGGACCGGGGAGCTGTTTTTT.